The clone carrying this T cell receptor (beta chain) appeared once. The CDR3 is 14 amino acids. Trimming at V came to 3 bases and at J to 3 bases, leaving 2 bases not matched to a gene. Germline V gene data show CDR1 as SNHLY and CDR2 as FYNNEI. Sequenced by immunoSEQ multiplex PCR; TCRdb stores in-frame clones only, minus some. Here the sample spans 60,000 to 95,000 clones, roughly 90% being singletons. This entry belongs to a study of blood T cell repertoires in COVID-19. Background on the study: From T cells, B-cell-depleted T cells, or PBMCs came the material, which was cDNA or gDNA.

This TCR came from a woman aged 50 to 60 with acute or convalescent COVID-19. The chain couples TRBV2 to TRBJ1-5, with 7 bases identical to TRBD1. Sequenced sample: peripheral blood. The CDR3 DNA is TGTGCCAGCAGTGAGGGACAGCCCAATCAGCCCCAGCATTTT. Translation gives CASSEGQPNQPQHF.